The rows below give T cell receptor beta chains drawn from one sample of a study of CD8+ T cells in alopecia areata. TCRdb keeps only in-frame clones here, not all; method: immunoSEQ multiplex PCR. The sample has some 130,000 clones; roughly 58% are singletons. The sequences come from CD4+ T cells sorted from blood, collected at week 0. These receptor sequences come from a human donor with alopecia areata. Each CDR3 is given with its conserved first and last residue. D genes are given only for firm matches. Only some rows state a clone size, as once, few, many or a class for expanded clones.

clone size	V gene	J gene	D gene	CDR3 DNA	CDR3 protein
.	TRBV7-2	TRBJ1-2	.	TGTGCCAGCAGCTTAGAGGGGCACGGCCTCTTAGGCTACACCTTC	CASSLEGHGLLGYTF
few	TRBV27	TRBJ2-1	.	TGTGCCAGCAGCCAGCCCATCGAGAGCCACAATGAGCAGTTCTTC	CASSQPIESHNEQFF
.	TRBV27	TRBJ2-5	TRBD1	TGTGCCAGCAGTCCCCGGGACAGGGGGCGAGAGACCCAGTACTTC	CASSPRDRGRETQYF
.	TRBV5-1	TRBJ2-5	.	TGCGCCAGCAGCTTGGTGGACTCACAAGAGACCCAGTACTTC	CASSLVDSQETQYF
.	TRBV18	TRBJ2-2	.	TGTGCCAGCTCCCTCATGAGGACAGACTCGAACACCGGGGAGCTGTTTTTT	CASSLMRTDSNTGELFF
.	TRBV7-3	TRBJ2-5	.	TGTGCCAGCAGCGCGGGACGGGAGGAGACCCAGTACTTC	CASSAGREETQYF
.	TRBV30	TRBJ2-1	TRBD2	TGTGCCTGGAGTGTAAGCGGGATTATAAGCTACAATGAGCAGTTCTTC	CAWSVSGIISYNEQFF
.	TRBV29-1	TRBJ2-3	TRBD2	TGCAGCGTTGTCCCCAGCGGGGGTAGCACAGATACGCAGTATTTT	CSVVPSGGSTDTQYF
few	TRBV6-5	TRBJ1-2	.	TGTGCCAGCGCCCGGTCCCTTGAGGACTATGGCTACACCTTC	CASARSLEDYGYTF
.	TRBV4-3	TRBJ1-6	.	TGCGCCAGCAGCCAGTGGAGGAATAACGATTCACCCCTCCACTTT	CASSQWRNNDSPLHF
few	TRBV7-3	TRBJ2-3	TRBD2	TGTGCCAGCAGCTTAAGAGCGGGAGAATGGGATACGCAGTATTTT	CASSLRAGEWDTQYF
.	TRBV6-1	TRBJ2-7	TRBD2	TGTGCCAGCAGGGGACTAGCGGGGGTGCGGTACGAGCAGTACTTC	CASRGLAGVRYEQYF
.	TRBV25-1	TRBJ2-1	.	TGTGCCAGCAGTGCACCAGGGATATACTCCTACAATGAGCAGTTCTTC	CASSAPGIYSYNEQFF
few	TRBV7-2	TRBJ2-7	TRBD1	TGTGCCAGCAGCTTGACAGGGGGCAGATACGAGCAGTACTTC	CASSLTGGRYEQYF
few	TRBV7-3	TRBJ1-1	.	TGTGCCAGCAGCTTAACATCAGGGAACACTGAAGCTTTCTTT	CASSLTSGNTEAFF
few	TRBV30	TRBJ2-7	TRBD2	TGTGCCTGTTCCCCAAGGAGACTAGCGGGTTACGAGCAGTACTTC	CACSPRRLAGYEQYF
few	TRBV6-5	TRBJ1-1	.	TGTGCCAGCAGTTACCTGAGCATGAACACTGAAGCTTTCTTT	CASSYLSMNTEAFF
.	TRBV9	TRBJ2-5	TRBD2	TGTGCCAGCAGCAGTAGCGGGAGGGACCAAGAGACCCAGTACTTC	CASSSSGRDQETQYF
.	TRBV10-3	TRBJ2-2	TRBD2	TGTGCCCATCGAGGCGCTAGCGGGAACACCGGGGAGCTGTTTTTT	CAHRGASGNTGELFF
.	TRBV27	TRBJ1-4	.	TGTGCCAGCAGTTTAGGGTTTCGGGAAAAACTGTTTTTT	CASSLGFREKLFF